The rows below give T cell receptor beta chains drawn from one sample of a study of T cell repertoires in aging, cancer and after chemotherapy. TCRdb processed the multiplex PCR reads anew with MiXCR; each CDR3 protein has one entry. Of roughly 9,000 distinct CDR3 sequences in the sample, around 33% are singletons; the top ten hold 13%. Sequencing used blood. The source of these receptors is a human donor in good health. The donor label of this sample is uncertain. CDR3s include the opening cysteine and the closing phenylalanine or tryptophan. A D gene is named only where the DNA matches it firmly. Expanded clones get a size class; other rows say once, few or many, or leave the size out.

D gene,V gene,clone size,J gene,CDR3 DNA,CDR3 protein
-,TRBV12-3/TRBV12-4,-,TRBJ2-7,TGTGCCAGCAGTTTTGGACCTGGGCCCGAGCAGTACTTC,CASSFGPGPEQYF
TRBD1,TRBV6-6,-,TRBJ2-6,TGTGCCATCAGTCGGGACAGGGGCAGCTCTGGGGCCAACGTCCTGACTTTC,CAISRDRGSSGANVLTF
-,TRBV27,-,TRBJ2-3,TGTGCCAGTTCCGAAAGAGGGGCTTTGAGCACAGATACGCAGTATTTT,CASSERGALSTDTQYF
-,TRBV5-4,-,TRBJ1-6,TGTGCCAGCAGCTTGGCCGGGCAGGGTCACTCACCCCTCCACTTT,CASSLAGQGHSPLHF
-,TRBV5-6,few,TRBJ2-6,TGTGCCAGCAGCTTGGCGGCTTCTGGGGCCAACGTCCTGACTTTC,CASSLAASGANVLTF
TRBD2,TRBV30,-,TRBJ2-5,TGTGCCTGGAGCACTAGCGTTTTAGGGACCCAGTACTTC,CAWSTSVLGTQYF
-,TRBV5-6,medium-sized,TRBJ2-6,TGTGCCAGCAGCTTGTTGTTTTCCGGGGCCAACGTCCTGACTTTC,CASSLLFSGANVLTF
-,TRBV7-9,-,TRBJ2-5,TGTGCCAGCAGCTTACCGCAAGAGACCCAGTACTTC,CASSLPQETQYF
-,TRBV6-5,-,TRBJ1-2,TGTGCCAGCAGTGAAATAACAGGGTCCTACTATGGCTACACCTTC,CASSEITGSYYGYTF
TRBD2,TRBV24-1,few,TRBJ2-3,TGTGCCACCAGTGATCCCCACCGCGGGGGAGCTTTTAGCACAGATACGCAGTATTTT,CATSDPHRGGAFSTDTQYF
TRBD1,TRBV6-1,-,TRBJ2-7,TGTGCCAGCAGTGAAGCGCCGACCGGACAGGGCTACGAGCAGTACTTC,CASSEAPTGQGYEQYF
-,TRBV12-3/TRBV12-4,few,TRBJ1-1,TGTGCCAGCATGGGCTCAATGCTGGGCACTGAAGCTTTCTTT,CASMGSMLGTEAFF
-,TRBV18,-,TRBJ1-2,TGTGCCAGCTCACCCGGGTCAGGGATGTCCTATGGCTACACCTTC,CASSPGSGMSYGYTF
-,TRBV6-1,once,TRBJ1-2,TGTGCCAGCCGGGAAGGTGACAGTAGTGTATATGGCTACACCTTC,CASREGDSSVYGYTF
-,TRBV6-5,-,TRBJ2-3,TGTGCCAGCAGGGCCCCCCGCGGGTATTTT,CASRAPRGYF
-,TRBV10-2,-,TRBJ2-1,TGCGCCAGCAGTGAGTCGGTGCAGCCAAACAATGAGCAGTTCTTC,CASSESVQPNNEQFF
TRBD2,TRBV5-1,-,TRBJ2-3,TGCGCCAGCAGTCCGGAGCGGGGGGGAACAGATACGCAGTATTTT,CASSPERGGTDTQYF
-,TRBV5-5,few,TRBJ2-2,TGTGCCAGCAGCTTGAGGTTTGCAGGCCCCGGGGAGCTGTTTTTT,CASSLRFAGPGELFF
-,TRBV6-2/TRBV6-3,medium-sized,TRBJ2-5,TGTGCCAGCAGTTACTCGTCCAGACAAGAGACCCAGTACTTC,CASSYSSRQETQYF
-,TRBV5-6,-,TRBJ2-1,TGCGCCAGCAGCTTGGGGGGAATCTACAATGAGCAGTTCTTC,CASSLGGIYNEQFF
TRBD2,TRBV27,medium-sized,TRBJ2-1,TGTGCCAGCAGTTCAGGTAGCGGGGGTGTAAATGAGCAGTTCTTC,CASSSGSGGVNEQFF
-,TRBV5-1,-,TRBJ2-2,TGCGCCAGCAGCCTAAGGGGTCGGACCGGGGAGCTGTTTTTT,CASSLRGRTGELFF
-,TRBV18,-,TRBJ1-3,TGTGCCAGCTCATCGACCCCCGCTGGAAACACCATATATTTT,CASSSTPAGNTIYF
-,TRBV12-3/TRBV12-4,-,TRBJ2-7,TGTGCCAGCAGTCCTAGGGTATACGAGCAGTACTTC,CASSPRVYEQYF
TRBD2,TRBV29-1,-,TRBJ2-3,TGCAGCGTTGAAGCGCTAGCGGGGGCGTACGGTACGCAGTATTTT,CSVEALAGAYGTQYF
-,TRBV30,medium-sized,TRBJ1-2,TGTGCCTGGAGTGTATCAGGTGGCTACACCTTC,CAWSVSGGYTF
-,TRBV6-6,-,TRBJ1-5,TGTGCCAGCAGTTACTCTACAGGAACTCAGCCCCAGCATTTT,CASSYSTGTQPQHF
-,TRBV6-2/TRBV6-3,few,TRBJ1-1,TGTGCCAGCAGTTACCCCGGTTGGGACACTGAAGCTTTCTTT,CASSYPGWDTEAFF
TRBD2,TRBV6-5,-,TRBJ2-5,TGTGCCAGCAGTTATTGGCGGGGGGGCCAATTGCGGGAGACCCAGTACTTC,CASSYWRGGQLRETQYF
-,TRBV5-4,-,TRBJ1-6,TGCGCCAGCAGCTTCGGGACGTCCTCTAATTCACCCCTCCACTTT,CASSFGTSSNSPLHF
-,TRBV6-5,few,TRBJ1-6,TGTGCCACCAGGGACGCTGGCGATAATTCACCCCTCCACTTT,CATRDAGDNSPLHF
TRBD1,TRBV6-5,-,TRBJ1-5,TGTGCCAGCGGGAGGGGGCTTGGTCAGCCCCAGCATTTT,CASGRGLGQPQHF
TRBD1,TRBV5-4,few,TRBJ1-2,TGTGCCAGCAGCTCACCCAGGACAGGGAACTATGGCTACACCTTC,CASSSPRTGNYGYTF
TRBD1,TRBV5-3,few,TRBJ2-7,TGTGCCAGAAGCTTCCGGACAGGGGTAGGCGAGCAGTACTTC,CARSFRTGVGEQYF
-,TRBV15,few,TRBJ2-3,TGTGCCACCAGCAGAGACTTCGGGGGCACAGATACGCAGTATTTT,CATSRDFGGTDTQYF
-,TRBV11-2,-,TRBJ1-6,TGTGCCAGCAGCTTAACGCAGGGGTGGAGTTCACCCCTCCACTTT,CASSLTQGWSSPLHF
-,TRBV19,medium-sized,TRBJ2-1,TGTGCCAGTAGTATAGCACTAAGCTCCTACAATGAGCAGTTCTTC,CASSIALSSYNEQFF
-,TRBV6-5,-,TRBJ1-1,TGTGCCAGCAGTTATCGTGAGGGACGGAACACTGAAGCTTTCTTT,CASSYREGRNTEAFF
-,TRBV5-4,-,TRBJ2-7,TGTGCCAGCAGCTTGGGAGCAGGTTTCTACGAGCAGTACTTC,CASSLGAGFYEQYF
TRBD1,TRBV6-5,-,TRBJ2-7,TGTGCCAGCCCAACCACAGGGGCCTTCTACGAGAAGTACTTC,CASPTTGAFYEKYF
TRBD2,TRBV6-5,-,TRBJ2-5,TGTGCCAGCAGTACCCGGGGGGAGTATCGGGAGACCCAGTACTTC,CASSTRGEYRETQYF
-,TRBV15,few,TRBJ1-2,TGTGCCACCAGCCCCTCGACCTATGGCTACACCTTC,CATSPSTYGYTF
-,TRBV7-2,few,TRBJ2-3,TGTGCCAGCAGCTTACGGGGGATCGGTACGCAGTATTTT,CASSLRGIGTQYF
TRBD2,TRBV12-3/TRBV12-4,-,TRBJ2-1,TGTGCCACAAGGACTAGCGGGGGGGCATCCTACAATGAGCAGTTCTTC,CATRTSGGASYNEQFF
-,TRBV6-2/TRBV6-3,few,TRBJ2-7,TGTGCCAGCAGCAACACGGTGGGGGCCGCCGAGCAGTACTTC,CASSNTVGAAEQYF
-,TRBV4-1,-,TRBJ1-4,TGCGCCAGCAGCCAAGATGACAGTTTGTTAGGTAGACTGTTTTTT,CASSQDDSLLGRLFF
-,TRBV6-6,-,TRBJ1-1,TGTGCCAGCAGCCAGGGGTCGTGGACTGAAGCTTTCTTT,CASSQGSWTEAFF
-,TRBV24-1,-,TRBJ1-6,TGTGCCACTAGGGCGAACGGGGAATCACCCCTCCACTTT,CATRANGESPLHF
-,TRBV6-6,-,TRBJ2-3,TGTGCCAGCACCCCGAGGGGCGGGGAAGATACGCAGTATTTT,CASTPRGGEDTQYF
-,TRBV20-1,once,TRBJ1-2,TGCAGTGCCCGGATTTCTGGCTACACCTTC,CSARISGYTF
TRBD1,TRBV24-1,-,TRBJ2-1,TGTGCCACCAGTGACCCCACAGGGGGAAGTGAGCAGTTCTTC,CATSDPTGGSEQFF